The rows below give T cell receptor beta chains drawn from one sample of a study of T cell repertoires in cytomegalovirus infection. Using its own MiXCR run on the reads, TCRdb lists one record per CDR3 protein. Here the sample spans just over 300,000 distinct CDR3 sequences, under 20% being singletons. Sequencing was performed on PBMCs. These receptors all come from a human donor in good health (CMV status not recorded). Some clones in this sample may be carry-over from other donors' samples. CDR3s include the opening cysteine and the closing phenylalanine or tryptophan. D genes are given only for firm matches. Clone size is shown for a subset of rows, as once, few, many or a class of expanded clone.

D | J | size | V | DNA | CDR3
TRBD1 | TRBJ2-7 | . | TRBV5-1 | TGCGCCAGCAGCTTGGCCCCGATACCTATCCTTCAGCCTCCGAACAGGGGTCCATCCTACGAGCAGTACTTC | CASSLAPIPILQPPNRGPSYEQYF
. | TRBJ2-1 | . | TRBV7-9 | TGTGCCAGCAGCTTAGGTGAGCAGTTCTTC | CASSLGEQFF
TRBD2 | TRBJ2-1 | many | TRBV19 | TGTGCCAGTAGTGTTCGGGGGGGCCTCGGAAATGAGCAGTTCTTC | CASSVRGGLGNEQFF
. | TRBJ2-7 | few | TRBV5-6 | TGTGCCAGCAGCTTGGTGGGGACCAGCTCCTACGAGCAGTACTTC | CASSLVGTSSYEQYF
. | TRBJ2-5 | many | TRBV6-5 | TGTGCCAGCAGTTACATCAGGACAGAGACCCAGTACTTC | CASSYIRTETQYF
TRBD2 | TRBJ2-7 | many | TRBV7-2 | TGTGCCAGCAGCTTAGTCTCCAGCGGGGGGCCCTACGAGCAGTACTTC | CASSLVSSGGPYEQYF
. | TRBJ2-7 | . | TRBV20-1 | TGCAGTGCTAGAGATCCACGCTCCTACGAGCAGTACTTC | CSARDPRSYEQYF
. | TRBJ1-1 | few | TRBV20-1 | TGCAGTGCTAGCTCGCAGCCGAACACTGAAGCTTTCTTT | CSASSQPNTEAFF
TRBD2 | TRBJ2-3 | . | TRBV9 | TGTGCCAGCAGCGGGCATCTCGCTAGCGGGGGCCTCACAGATACGCAGTATTTT | CASSGHLASGGLTDTQYF
. | TRBJ1-1 | . | TRBV7-2 | TGTGCCAGCAGCTTAGGGGGGGCCGCTGAAGCTTTCTTT | CASSLGGAAEAFF
TRBD2 | TRBJ2-5 | few | TRBV20-1 | TGCAGTGCCGAGCGGGGGCCATACGGCGGGGAGACCCAGTACTTC | CSAERGPYGGETQYF
TRBD1 | TRBJ1-2 | many | TRBV7-2 | TGTGCCAGCAGCTTTGAAACAGGGGTGCCCTCCTATGGCTACACCTTC | CASSFETGVPSYGYTF
. | TRBJ1-5 | many | TRBV27 | TGTGCCAGCAGTCGAACTTACCTACCATCAACAGGTACTCAGCCCCAGCATTTT | CASSRTYLPSTGTQPQHF
. | TRBJ1-2 | many | TRBV6-1 | TGTGCCAGCAGGAACCACCTCCAGGAGGTCTATGGCTACACCTTC | CASRNHLQEVYGYTF
. | TRBJ2-7 | few | TRBV6-1 | TGTGCCAGCAGTGAGGCCGCGGCCTACGAGCAGTACTTC | CASSEAAAYEQYF
. | TRBJ1-6 | once | TRBV9 | TGTGCCAGCAGCCCGATACAGCCTCCAAATTCACCCCTCCACTTT | CASSPIQPPNSPLHF
. | TRBJ2-3 | . | TRBV5-4 | TGTGCCAGCAGCTTGGGAAGCGCCGGCACAGATACGCAGTATTTT | CASSLGSAGTDTQYF